The clone carrying this TCR beta chain was counted ten times or more. The antigen is unknown. CDR1 is SEHNR, CDR2 FQNEAQ, per germline (reference sequence). V lost 3 bases, J lost 4 bases, and 11 bases lay in between. This CDR3 is built from 14 residues. These data are taken from a study of beta chain features in type 1 diabetes. Study-level findings and limits: At VDJ recombination sites, type 1 diabetes patients had fewer insertions and more deleted nucleotides.

Expressed TCRB transcripts were sequenced, since all the RNA that had been isolated was reverse transcribed. Stem cell-like memory T cell samples underwent survey-depth immunoSEQ sequencing. They averaged about 1.01 million reads. The repertoire was sequenced with immunoSEQ multiplex PCR; TCRdb's copy has only in-frame clones and lacks some. This sample has 70,000 to 90,000 clones; 30% to 35% occur once, and the top ten carry over 0.35%. This sequence joins TRBV7-9 and TRBJ2-3; D unresolved. This receptor was obtained from a woman aged 18-29 years in good health. The sequencing sample was made of stem cell memory CD4+ T cells from blood. The CDR3 spells CASSLGLQADTQYF. In nucleotides, the CDR3 is TGTGCCAGCAGCTTGGGCCTGCAAGCAGATACGCAGTATTTT.